This T cell receptor beta chain was captured by sequencing in a study of T cell repertoires in cytomegalovirus infection. Whole-study context: Based on public TCR beta signatures, there were indications of CMV infection and of a matching HLA type.

TCRdb analysed the reads with MiXCR anew, one entry per CDR3 protein. Found here are 200,000 or so distinct CDR3 sequences, approximately 19% of them singletons; the top ten hold under 3.5%. Findings and caveats of the study: HLA-C-restricted CMV clonotypes gave the most frequent clonotype in two of eight donors.

Comments on this clonotype: No antigen is known for it.

Material: PBMCs. The TCR comes from a human donor in good health (CMV status not recorded). Some clones in this sample may be carry-over from other donors' samples.

CDR3 in DNA: TGTGCCAGCAGCCAAGATCTCAGGCCCAGCACAGATACGCAGTATTTT. It encodes CASSQDLRPSTDTQYF. The V gene is TRBV3-1, the J gene TRBJ2-3; D is unresolved. The CDR3 totals 16 residues. V dropped 0 bases and J dropped 0 bases, with 10 bases sitting between them. Per the germline V gene, CDR1 is LGHDT and CDR2 is YNNKEL (reference sequence).